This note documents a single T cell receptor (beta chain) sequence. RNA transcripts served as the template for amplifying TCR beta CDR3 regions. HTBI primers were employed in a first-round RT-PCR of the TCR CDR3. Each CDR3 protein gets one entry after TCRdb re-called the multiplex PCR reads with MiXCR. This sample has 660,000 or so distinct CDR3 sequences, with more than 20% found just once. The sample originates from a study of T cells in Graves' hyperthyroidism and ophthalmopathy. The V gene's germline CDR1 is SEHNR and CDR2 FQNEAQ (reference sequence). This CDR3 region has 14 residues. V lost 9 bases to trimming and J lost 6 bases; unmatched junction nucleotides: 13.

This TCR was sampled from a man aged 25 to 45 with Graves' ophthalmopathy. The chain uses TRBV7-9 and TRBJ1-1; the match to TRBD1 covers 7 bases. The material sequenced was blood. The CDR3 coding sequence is TGTGCCAGTACCCCAGGGGGTGAGCTTCCTGAAGCTTTCTTT. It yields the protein CASTPGGELPEAFF.